This TCR beta chain was identified during a study of monozygotic twins with inflammatory bowel disease (dated by TCRdb to the late 2010s). At the level of the whole study: The complete study included roughly 30 monozygotic twin pairs: 19 IBD-discordant Danish pairs and nine German pairs, of which four were IBD-concordant and five were IBD-discordant. The search for disease-associated traits relied mainly on comparing IBD patients with their genetically identical healthy co-twins within discordant pairs. Each individual had, on average, about 151 000 unique TCRalpha sequences and 181 000 unique TCRbeta sequences available for analysis.

Notes on this clonotype: Its antigen is not yet known.

From each donor, a 2.5 ml peripheral blood sample was drawn into PAXgene tubes and stored at -80 degrees C. Without any T cell sorting, total RNA was extracted from whole blood using the PAXgene blood miRNA kit on an automated QIAcube. Peripheral blood from monozygotic twin pairs who were concordant or discordant for inflammatory bowel disease underwent deep TCRalpha and TCRbeta repertoire profiling using unique molecular barcoding. Smoking habits were recorded for all twin pairs, and each individual was classified as a current, former or never smoker. Library preparation was by 5' RACE. The input for every TCR library was around 3,800 ng of total RNA. cDNA was synthesized with SMARTScribe reverse transcriptase in eight separate reactions per sample. Unique molecular identifiers containing a 6-nucleotide sample barcode were introduced through template switching during cDNA synthesis. TCRalpha and TCRbeta cDNA was amplified by two nested PCRs of 16 and 9 cycles, with bead purification after each PCR. Before amplification, cDNA was treated with uracil DNA-glycosylase and purified using the QIAquick PCR purification kit. In the second PCR, Illumina TruSeq-compatible adapters and sample-specific barcodes were added. Library quality and concentration were checked on TapeStation and Qubit, and libraries were pooled at approximately 5 ng each. Sequencing of the pooled libraries was done on an Illumina HiSeq2500 single-index Rapid Run using custom sequencing primers and 2 x 100 bp reads. The paper's processing steps were these. UMI-based consensus assembly with MiGEC version 1.2.6 was used to correct PCR and sequencing errors. MiXCR version 2.1.1 was used for V(D)J alignment, clonotype assembly and CDR3 extraction. Normalisation of gene usage, clonotype sharing and MAIT/NKT TCR abundance was achieved by analysing the top 1000, 10 000 and 20 000 clonotypes per sample. After downsampling to 27 000 UMIs, diversity was calculated as the inverse Simpson index using the vegan R package. Paired Mann-Whitney U tests were applied to discordant twin pairs, and Benjamini-Hochberg correction was used for multiple testing. TCRdb reprocessed the reads and provides one entry for every CDR3 protein sequence; no DNA is given. The V and J calls follow TCRdb's processing rather than the paper's. The table kept for this sample lists 120,000 to 150,000 distinct CDR3 sequences. The ten largest clones take up less than 2.5% of the sample.

Via the germline V gene, CDR1 is SGHRS and CDR2 YFSETQ. The CDR3 measures 14 amino acids from cysteine to phenylalanine. No DNA has been recorded. Summary of the overall study and its limitations: IBD patients had lower TCRbeta repertoire diversity, measured by the inverse Simpson index, than their healthy co-twins. IBD patients shared fewer clonotypes with other individuals than healthy twins did, most markedly in patients showing signs of disease activity. Concordant and discordant twins showed no difference in repertoire similarity, possibly because of limited statistical power. Background noise and inter-individual variability may have been introduced into the repertoires by the differing immunosuppressive treatments among patients. The results gave no support for a single strong signal or clonotype linked to IBD. The analysis was unable to tell apart different T cell subtypes.

The specimen was blood. This sequence uses TRBV5-1 and TRBJ2-3; TCRdb picks TRBD1, but there is no DNA to check that call. This receptor was taken from a human donor with ulcerative colitis or Crohn's disease, or a healthy co-twin of an affected twin (not recorded which). Here the CDR3 is given as CASSPGQGQDTQYF.